This T cell receptor beta chain came from a study of T cell repertoires in cytomegalovirus infection. Overall study: Shared public TCR beta signatures pointed to both CMV infection and a matching HLA type.

General study findings and limits: Public TCR beta family frequency separated CMV-and-HLA carriers, including in an independent cohort. It was HLA-C-restricted CMV-specific TCR beta clonotypes that dominated the response ex vivo.

On this clonotype: The antigen remains unidentified.

Looked up from germline, CDR1 is SGHVS and CDR2 is FNYEAQ. Trimming pared 0 bases from V and 4 bases from J, leaving 15 bases between. The CDR3 totals 16 residues. Each CDR3 protein is one row after TCRdb ran MiXCR on the reads. The data hold 450,000 to 650,000 distinct CDR3 sequences, with roughly 43% observed a single time. The chain joins TRBV7-6 to TRBJ1-1, with a weak D call TRBD1 (5 bases). The sample consisted of cultured PBMCs, taken from culture after CMV antigen stimulation. The TCR sequence derives from a human donor in good health (CMV status not recorded). Some clones in this sample may be carry-over from other donors' samples. This CDR3 reads CASSLAVSGVITEAFF. The CDR3, as DNA: TGTGCCAGCAGCTTAGCGGTTTCGGGGGTTATCACTGAAGCTTTCTTT.